The 10 T cell receptor beta chains in this list originate from one sample, sequenced in a study of T cells after yellow fever vaccination. TCRdb redid the calling of the 5' RACE reads with MiXCR, one entry per CDR3 protein. The repertoire holds some 110,000 distinct CDR3 sequences, with 7.4% as singletons. Sequencing was performed on CD4+ T cells sorted from PBMCs, taken more than 8 days after the first yellow fever vaccination. The receptor source for this set is a man between 18 and 29 years old who received the YFV17D yellow fever vaccine.

Remarks on this clonotype: Just one base apart from a much larger clone, this may be a read error. The rearrangement joins TRBV7-6 to TRBJ2-2; D call uncertain. CDR3 length: 13 residues. Germline loops: CDR1 SGHVS, CDR2 FNYEAQ. CDR3 bases: TGTGCCAGCACCTTACCGGTCGACGGGGAGCTGTTTTTT. The encoded protein is CASTLPVDGELFF.

This chain links TRBV5-1 with TRBJ2-3; D is perhaps TRBD1 (7 bases). This CDR3 comprises 14 residues. Trimming stripped 3 bases from V and 4 bases from J, with 12 bases between. Germline CDR1 SGHRS, CDR2 YFSETQ. The CDR3 spells CASSSQGGADTQYF. CDR3 nucleotide sequence: TGCGCCAGCAGCTCGCAGGGGGGAGCAGATACGCAGTATTTT.

This clonotype was counted ten times or more. CDR3 sequence reads: CASSPERVSTDTQYF. CDR3 nucleotide sequence: TGTGCCAGCAGCCCCGAGCGGGTTAGCACAGATACGCAGTATTTT. The chain combines TRBV7-8 with TRBJ2-3; the D gene is possibly TRBD2 (6 bases). The length of the CDR3 is 15 residues. The V end was cut by 5 bases, the J end by 0 bases, with 12 bases between. Germline values: CDR1 SGHVS, CDR2 FQNEAQ.

This clonotype was recorded many times. V and J are TRBV7-2 and TRBJ2-1, with D unclear. Germline V CDR1 and CDR2: SGHTA, FQGNSA. Trimming cost V 4 bases and J 2 bases, with 9 bases left between them. CDR3 length: 14 residues. CDR3: CASSSVGPYNEQFF. CDR3 in DNA: TGTGCCAGCAGCTCGGTTGGACCCTACAATGAGCAGTTCTTC.

This clonotype was seen repeatedly, ten times or more. V and J are TRBV6-2 or TRBV6-3 and TRBJ2-1; 9 bases are shared with TRBD1. Germline-derived CDR1 and CDR2 are MNHEY and SVGEGT. V gave up 5 bases and J gave up 9 bases; unmatched junction bases: 14. The CDR3 loop spans 16 amino acids. This CDR3 reads CASSLLRTGVEGEQFF. For the CDR3, the DNA is TGTGCCAGCAGTCTCCTCCGGACAGGGGTTGAAGGTGAGCAGTTCTTC.

This clonotype occurred many times. This chain links TRBV4-1 with TRBJ2-3, with D unclear. The CDR3 has 12 residues. Germline CDR1 reads MGHRA; CDR2 reads YSYEKL. V was trimmed by 2 bases and J by 5 bases, leaving 5 bases between them. Here the CDR3 reads CASSQPVDTQYF. In DNA, the CDR3 is TGCGCCAGCAGCCAACCGGTAGATACGCAGTATTTT.

This clonotype was seen ten or more times. This rearrangement joins TRBV3-1 to TRBJ2-5; the D gene is possibly TRBD2 (7 bases). Deletions cut 2 bases from V and 7 bases from J, with 14 bases between. Germline assignment: CDR1 LGHDT and CDR2 YNNKEL (reference sequence). This CDR3 has 14 residues. Here the CDR3 reads CASSQPGLGGTQYF. The CDR3 DNA is TGTGCCAGCAGCCAACCTGGACTAGGGGGGACCCAGTACTTC.

V usage is TRBV30 and J usage is TRBJ1-1; D is ambiguous. From germline, CDR1 is GTSNPN and CDR2 SVGIG (reference sequence). V was clipped by 0 bases and J by 3 bases, with 17 bases between them. This CDR3 contains 16 residues. The CDR3 sequence is CAWSVMAGRLHTEAFF. The CDR3 nucleotides are TGTGCCTGGAGTGTAATGGCAGGCCGGCTGCACACTGAAGCTTTCTTT.

This clonotype was seen at least ten times. The CDR3 bases are TGTGCCACCTCCCCCGCGACAGGGACAGATACGCAGTATTTT. As protein: CATSPATGTDTQYF. The chain is built from TRBV24-1 and TRBJ2-3, with 7 bases matching TRBD1. The CDR3 runs 14 residues. Trimming took 9 bases from V and 3 from J; bases not matched to a gene: 8. Germline CDR1 reads KGHDR; CDR2 reads SFDVKD.

The chain's CDR3 is CASSLTGSGNTIYF. In DNA, the CDR3 is TGTGCCAGCAGCTTGACAGGCTCTGGAAACACCATATATTTT. The V call is TRBV5-6, the J call TRBJ1-3; D perhaps matches TRBD1 (5 bases). Deletions cut 1 base from V and 0 bases from J, with 5 bases between. Germline CDR1 reads SGHDT; CDR2 reads YYEEEE. CDR3 size: 14 residues.